Listed here are 28 T cell receptor beta chains from one sample, sequenced in a study of Tregs in tolerant kidney transplant recipients. The data were produced by immunoSEQ multiplex PCR, yet TCRdb's version contains in-frame clones alone and is incomplete. The table shows 75,000 to 85,000 clones, with 75% to 95% occurring only once. The material was Tregs from blood, obtained before the transplant. These receptor sequences come from a human donor who received a combined kidney and bone marrow transplant.

The rearrangement links TRBV5-4 to TRBJ2-5; 9 bases line up with TRBD1. The end of the DNA is better explained by TRBJ2-7, so the J call may be wrong. This CDR3 is 15 amino acids long. Looked up from germline, CDR1 is SGHNT and CDR2 is YYREEE (reference sequence). The CDR3 is CASTNPGQGAYEQYF. The DNA of the CDR3 is TGTGCCAGCACAAATCCGGGACAGGGTGCCTACGAGCAGTACTTC.

This clone was seen just once. The chain has TRBV6-6 and TRBJ2-7; 8 bases line up with TRBD2. V lost 4 bases and J lost 4; bases outside the gene matches: 9. CDR1 and CDR2 (germline): MNHNY, SVGAGI (reference sequence). The CDR3 covers 15 residues. CDR3 in amino acids: CASSSPGLGSYEQYF. CDR3 DNA sequence: TGTGCCAGCAGTTCACCGGGACTAGGTTCTTACGAGCAGTACTTC.

CDR3 sequence (DNA): TGTGCCAGCAGTGGGGTAAATCAGCCCCAGCATTTT. Its protein product is CASSGVNQPQHF. The chain couples TRBV6-5 to TRBJ1-5; D call uncertain. The length of the CDR3 is 12 residues. Trimming removed 5 bases at V and 4 bases at J, with 6 bases between. Per the germline V gene, CDR1 is MNHEY and CDR2 is SVGAGI.

CDR3 DNA sequence: TGTGCCAGCAGCTTAAAATGGGGCGGGAGGGGGGCCTACGAGCAGTACTTC. This codes for CASSLKWGGRGAYEQYF. The V and J genes are TRBV7-2 and TRBJ2-7; 9 bases map to TRBD2. The ends lost 2 bases at V and 2 bases at J; junction bases unmatched: 10. Germline loops: CDR1 SGHTA, CDR2 FQGNSA. The CDR3 has 17 residues. Full variable domain (outside the CDR3, taken from reference TRBV7-2 and TRBJ2-7): GAGVSQSPSNKVTEKGKDVELRCDPISGHTALYWYRQSLGQGLEFLIYFQGNSAPDKSGLPSDRFSAERTGGSVSTLTIQRTQQEDSAVYLCASSLKWGGRGAYEQYFGPGTRLTVT.

The chain recombines TRBV7-6 with TRBJ2-2; D is uncertain. This CDR3 is 16 amino acids long. Germline CDR1 SGHVS, CDR2 FNYEAQ. Trimming removed 5 bases at V and 0 bases at J, with 13 bases between. The CDR3 reads CASSPQASPNTGELFF. CDR3 DNA: TGTGCCAGCAGCCCCCAGGCCAGTCCGAACACCGGGGAGCTGTTTTTT.

The chain couples TRBV18 to TRBJ2-1; 9 nucleotides align to TRBD2. Germline V gene data show CDR1 as KGHSH and CDR2 as LQKENI. J lost 12 bases, V lost 3 bases, and 12 bases had no gene match. The CDR3 has 15 residues. CDR3 sequence reads: CASSPKGLASGVQFF. CDR3 nucleotide sequence: TGTGCCAGCTCACCGAAGGGACTAGCATCTGGGGTGCAGTTCTTC.

This chain connects TRBV28 to TRBJ2-1; the match to TRBD1 covers 9 bases. Germline loops: CDR1 MDHEN, CDR2 SYDVKM. J gave up 4 bases and V 1 base, and 5 bases lay outside the gene matches. The CDR3 runs to 16 residues. CDR3 nucleotide sequence: TGTGCCAGCAGTTTATCCGGACAGGGGAGATACAATGAGCAGTTCTTC. Translated, it gives CASSLSGQGRYNEQFF. Filled out from reference TRBV28 and TRBJ2-1, the complete variable domain reads DVKVTQSSRYLVKRTGEKVFLECVQDMDHENMFWYRQDPGLGLRLIYFSYDVKMKEKGDIPEGYSVSREKKERFSLILESASTNQTSMYLCASSLSGQGRYNEQFFGPGTRLTVL.

This clone occurred once. The chain joins TRBV6-1 to TRBJ2-2, with unresolved D. V was shortened by 6 bases and J by 2 bases, with 7 bases between the two germline ends. CDR1 and CDR2 (germline): MNHNS, SASEGT. There are 13 residues in the CDR3. CDR3 protein: CASSEYNTGELFF. The CDR3, as DNA: TGTGCCAGCAGCGAGTATAACACCGGGGAGCTGTTTTTT.

The genes are TRBV28 and TRBJ1-5; no definite D call. This CDR3 is 16 amino acids long. The V gene lost 4 bases and the J gene lost 1 base, with 14 bases spanning the gap. Germline V gives CDR1 MDHEN, CDR2 SYDVKM. This CDR3 is CASSSYKGISNQPQHF. The CDR3 DNA is TGTGCCAGCAGTTCCTATAAAGGGATAAGCAATCAGCCCCAGCATTTT. The full variable domain, with the rest looked up from reference TRBV28 and TRBJ1-5, is DVKVTQSSRYLVKRTGEKVFLECVQDMDHENMFWYRQDPGLGLRLIYFSYDVKMKEKGDIPEGYSVSREKKERFSLILESASTNQTSMYLCASSSYKGISNQPQHFGDGTRLSIL.

A single count supports this clone. CDR3 residues: CAIKEREGIIYGYTF. The CDR3 region has the DNA TGTGCCATCAAGGAGAGGGAAGGGATTATTTATGGCTACACCTTC. The chain links TRBV10-3 to TRBJ1-2; D gene unclear. Trimming left V 7 bases short and J 5 bases short, with 20 bases between. Germline CDR1 ENHRY, CDR2 SYGVKD. This CDR3 is 15 amino acids long.

On this clone itself: Other DNA sequences in the same sample also yield this CDR3. The chain carries TRBV5-4 and TRBJ2-3; unclear D gene. The length of the CDR3 is 13 residues. Germline-derived CDR1 and CDR2 are SGHNT and YYREEE (reference sequence). V shed 0 bases and J shed 6 bases, with 8 bases lying between them. The CDR3 region is CASSLGLTDTQYF. CDR3 nucleotide sequence: TGTGCCAGCAGCTTGGGACTCACGGATACGCAGTATTTT.

The chain has TRBV10-3 and TRBJ2-1; possible D gene TRBD2, 6 bases. Trimming left V 7 bases short and J 2 bases short, with 21 bases between. Germline V CDR1 and CDR2: ENHRY, SYGVKD. This CDR3 has 17 residues. The chain's CDR3 is CAIKGAGGNGTYNEQFF. DNA of the CDR3: TGTGCCATCAAGGGAGCGGGTGGAAACGGCACCTACAATGAGCAGTTCTTC.

The chain has TRBV5-6 and TRBJ2-4, with unresolved D. The germline V gene encodes CDR1 SGHDT and CDR2 YYEEEE. Trimming cost V 1 base and J 2 bases, with 7 bases left between them. This CDR3 has 14 residues. DNA of the CDR3: TGTGCCAGCAGCTTGATAGGGCCCAAAAACATTCAGTACTTC. It codes for CASSLIGPKNIQYF. The full variable domain, in which reference TRBV5-6 and TRBJ2-4 provide the parts outside the CDR3, is DAGVTQSPTHLIKTRGQQVTLRCSPKSGHDTVSWYQQALGQGPQFIFQYYEEEERQRGNFPDRFSGHQFPNYSSELNVNALLLGDSALYLCASSLIGPKNIQYFGAGTRLSVL.

The chain joins TRBV9 to TRBJ2-5; 9 bases map to TRBD2. This CDR3 spans 15 amino acids. The J segment lost 3 bases and the V segment lost 0 bases, leaving 3 bases of the junction unmatched. The V gene's germline CDR1 is SGDLS and CDR2 YYNGEE. Written as DNA, the CDR3 is TGTGCCAGCAGCGTAGGGACTAGCGTAAAAGAGACCCAGTACTTC. Amino acids: CASSVGTSVKETQYF. Based on the CDR3 plus reference TRBV9 and TRBJ2-5, the full variable domain is DSGVTQTPKHLITATGQRVTLRCSPRSGDLSVYWYQQSLDQGLQFLIQYYNGEERAKGNILERFSAQQFPDLHSELNLSSLELGDSALYFCASSVGTSVKETQYFGPGTRLLVL.

V is TRBV29-1 and J is TRBJ1-2; D gene unclear. The CDR3 runs to 12 residues. Trimming removed 0 bases at V and 3 bases at J, with 5 bases between. CDR1 is SQVTM, CDR2 ANQGSEA, per germline. CDR3 loop: CSVEDSYYGYTF. Here the CDR3 DNA reads TGCAGCGTTGAAGACTCGTACTATGGCTACACCTTC.

This sequence joins TRBV5-8 and TRBJ1-2; no firm D call. CDR3 size: 11 residues. The V and J ends lost 2 bases and 5 bases respectively, with 4 bases between them. Looked up from germline, CDR1 is SGHTS and CDR2 is YDEGEE. This CDR3 reads CASSFKYGYTF. CDR3 DNA: TGTGCCAGCAGCTTCAAGTATGGCTACACCTTC.

This chain joins TRBV21-1 and TRBJ1-1. TRBV21-1 represents a pseudogene. This CDR3 comprises 17 residues. As DNA, the CDR3 is TGTGCCAGCAGCAAAGAGACAAACTATGACATGAACACTGAAGCTTTCTTT. It encodes CASSKETNYDMNTEAFF.

This rearrangement joins TRBV28 to TRBJ2-3; a possible D gene is TRBD1 (7 bases). Germline CDR1 reads MDHEN; CDR2 reads SYDVKM. The CDR3 has 16 amino acids. Trimming stripped 3 bases from V and 3 bases from J, with 16 bases between. CDR3 nucleotides: TGTGCCAGCAGTTTCCCCGGAGGGGGCGCGACAGATACGCAGTATTTT. Encoded protein: CASSFPGGGATDTQYF.

This sequence joins TRBV18 and TRBJ2-7, with D perhaps TRBD1 (7 bases). This CDR3 is 14 amino acids long. Germline V gives CDR1 KGHSH, CDR2 LQKENI. The V end lost 3 bases, the J end lost 7 bases, and 16 bases lay between the germline ends. CDR3 region: CASSPARGVGEQYF. The CDR3 nucleotides are TGTGCCAGCTCACCTGCCAGGGGGGTTGGAGAGCAGTACTTC. The entire variable domain, with the rest obtained from reference TRBV18 and TRBJ2-7, is as follows: NAGVMQNPRHLVRRRGQEARLRCSPMKGHSHVYWYRQLPEEGLKFMVYLQKENIIDESGMPKERFSAEFPKEGPSILRIQQVVRGDSAAYFCASSPARGVGEQYFGPGTRLTVT.

The CDR3 spells CASSQDFGSTDTQYF. For the CDR3, the DNA is TGCGCCAGCAGCCAAGATTTCGGTAGCACAGATACGCAGTATTTT. The chain employs TRBV4-3 and TRBJ2-3; D is uncertain. The CDR3 has 15 amino acids. Germline V CDR1 and CDR2: LGHNA, YSLEER. The V end lost 0 bases, the J end lost 0 bases, and 7 bases lay between the germline ends.

The rearrangement uses TRBV19 and TRBJ2-3, with D possibly TRBD1 on 6 matching bases. The V end was cut by 4 bases, the J end by 6 bases, with 17 bases between. The CDR3 has 15 amino acids. Germline assignment: CDR1 LNHDA and CDR2 SQIVND (reference sequence). The DNA of the CDR3 is TGTGCCAGTAGTAAGGGGGTCCTCACTGCTGATACGCAGTATTTT. Encoded protein: CASSKGVLTADTQYF.

The count of this clone is one. The chain couples TRBV11-2 to TRBJ2-5; D not resolved. CDR3 length: 11 amino acids. In germline, CDR1 is SGHAT, CDR2 FQNNGV. Trimming cost V 5 bases and J 0 bases, with 1 base left between them. The CDR3 nucleotides read TGTGCCAGCAGCGACCAAGAGACCCAGTACTTC. As protein: CASSDQETQYF.

The chain links TRBV11-2 to TRBJ2-6; weak D call: TRBD1 (5 bases). Germline V gene sequence: CDR1 SGHAT, CDR2 FQNNGV. V lost 3 bases to trimming and J lost 2 bases, with 8 bases between them. CDR3 length: 15 amino acids. CDR3 in DNA: TGTGCCAGCAGCTTCTGGGGCCCTGGGGCCAACGTCCTGACTTTC. Translating gives CASSFWGPGANVLTF.

This sequence joins TRBV7-9 and TRBJ2-1; 7 positions agree with TRBD1. Germline assignment: CDR1 SEHNR and CDR2 FQNEAQ (reference sequence). The CDR3 spans 14 residues. V gave up 0 bases and J gave up 8 bases; unmatched junction bases: 4. CDR3 region: CASSLATGLDEQFF. DNA of the CDR3: TGTGCCAGCAGCTTAGCGACAGGGCTCGATGAGCAGTTCTTC.

This chain joins TRBV7-9 and TRBJ2-2, with 8 positions matching TRBD2. The germline CDR1 and CDR2 sequences are SEHNR and FQNEAQ (reference sequence). The CDR3 loop spans 16 amino acids. J gave up 3 bases and V 5 bases, and 8 bases lay outside the gene matches. The CDR3 loop reads CASSLRTSRDTGELFF. CDR3 DNA sequence: TGTGCCAGCAGCCTGAGGACTAGCAGAGACACCGGGGAGCTGTTTTTT.

J is TRBJ2-7 and V is TRBV4-1; D tentatively fits TRBD1 or TRBD2 (5 bases each). CDR3 size: 16 residues. Germline V gene lookup returns CDR1 MGHRA and CDR2 YSYEKL. The V gene lost 1 base and the J gene lost 5 bases, with 18 bases spanning the gap. The CDR3 is CASSQVRGLTGDEQYF. The CDR3 nucleotides are TGCGCCAGCAGCCAAGTGAGGGGCCTCACCGGGGACGAGCAGTACTTC.

The CDR3 spells CASSLGRGGNTIYF. The CDR3 coding sequence is TGTGCCAGCAGTTTGGGTAGGGGAGGAAACACCATATATTTT. The chain combines TRBV27 with TRBJ1-3; D might be TRBD1 (5 bases). The CDR3 covers 14 residues. Trimming stripped 3 bases from V and 4 bases from J, with 10 bases between. Germline CDR1 and CDR2: MNHEY and SMNVEV (reference sequence).

The rearrangement links TRBV2 to TRBJ2-2; D is perhaps TRBD1 (7 bases). Germline values: CDR1 SNHLY, CDR2 FYNNEI. The CDR3 is made up of 16 amino acids. V was cut by 6 bases and J by 2 bases, with 16 bases left in between. This chain's CDR3 is CASREQGRGNTGELFF. The CDR3, as DNA: TGTGCCAGCAGGGAACAGGGGCGGGGAAACACCGGGGAGCTGTTTTTT.